The sequence of this T cell receptor beta chain was determined in a study of T cell changes during pregnancy in multiple sclerosis. TCRdb's table, derived via immunoSEQ multiplex PCR, lists solely in-frame clones and lacks some. The profile shows about 87,000 clones, 90% to 95% of them singletons. Germline CDR1 reads SGHRS; CDR2 reads YFSETQ. The V end was cut by 4 bases, the J end by 3 bases, with 14 bases between. This CDR3 has 14 amino acids. The V and J genes are TRBV5-1 and TRBJ2-7; D may be TRBD2 (5 bases). Sequenced here: peripheral blood, sampled in the third trimester of pregnancy. The TCR originated in a female donor in good health, enrolled as a control in a pregnancy study. CDR3 region: CASSAAADFYEQYF. The DNA of the CDR3 is TGCGCCAGCAGCGCGGCGGCGGACTTCTACGAGCAGTACTTC.